This section outlines one TCR beta chain sequence together with its context. This may arise from a read error, as a much more abundant clone is one base away. This record belongs to a study of human T cells and chemical hapten exposure. Indicated time point: healthy volunteer bleed at 6 weeks. It was from unfractionated whole blood that total RNA was extracted. TCRdb called the RACE reads again in MiXCR, with one record for every CDR3 protein. The table lists some 81,000 distinct CDR3 sequences, 8.6% of them singletons, with roughly 1.5% in the top ten. The sequenced material came from whole blood. This receptor was obtained from a female donor in good health. Some clones in this sample may be carry-over from other donors' samples.

The CDR3 DNA reads TGTGCCAGCAGCCAAGATAGGGGCGGGAAGCTGTTTTTT. It yields the protein CASSQDRGGKLFF. The chain combines TRBV14 with TRBJ2-2; tentative D call: TRBD2 (6 bases). Germline CDR1 reads SGHDN; CDR2 reads FVKESK. CDR3 length equals 13 residues. Variable domain in full (rest from reference TRBV14 and TRBJ2-2): EAGVTQFPSHSVIEKGQTVTLRCDPISGHDNLYWYRRVMGKEIKFLLHFVKESKQDESGMPNNRFLAERTGGTYSTLKVQPAELEDSGVYFCASSQDRGGKLFFGEGSRLTVL.